The TCR beta chain under discussion was sequenced for a study of T-cell reconstitution after alpha-beta-depleted transplantation in children. General study findings and limits: The authors attributed T-cell counts and diversity one year after transplant mostly to newly produced T cells. Several hundred rapidly expanded clones from non-depleted graft cells reportedly supplied alpha-beta T cells about two months post-transplant. Recipient T cells and thymic progenitors that survived gave rise to the high TCRbeta diversity observed at day 60 in some patients.

Remarks on this clonotype: Its antigen is as yet unknown.

The library targeted TCRbeta and was prepared with unique molecular identifiers. Via MiXCR, TCRdb re-called the PCR reads, giving one row per CDR3 protein. The sample has a few hundred thousand distinct CDR3 sequences, 6.6% seen once; the top ten hold about 5.9%. Germline trimming cut 0 bases from V and 5 bases from J; bases unmatched to any gene: 11. CDR1 and CDR2 from the germline V gene are SGHDN and FVKESK. The CDR3 sequence is 19 residues long. V usage is TRBV14 and J usage is TRBJ2-5; 14 bases map to TRBD2. Sequenced here: PBMCs, sampled before TCRalphabeta/CD19-depleted stem cell transplant. This sequence originates from a boy aged 2 to 10 with acute lymphoblastic leukemia, due to receive a stem cell transplant. DNA of the CDR3: TGTGCCAGCAGCCAAGACCGACTAGCGGGGGGGCCTATCTTCGAGACCCAGTACTTC. Its translation is CASSQDRLAGGPIFETQYF.